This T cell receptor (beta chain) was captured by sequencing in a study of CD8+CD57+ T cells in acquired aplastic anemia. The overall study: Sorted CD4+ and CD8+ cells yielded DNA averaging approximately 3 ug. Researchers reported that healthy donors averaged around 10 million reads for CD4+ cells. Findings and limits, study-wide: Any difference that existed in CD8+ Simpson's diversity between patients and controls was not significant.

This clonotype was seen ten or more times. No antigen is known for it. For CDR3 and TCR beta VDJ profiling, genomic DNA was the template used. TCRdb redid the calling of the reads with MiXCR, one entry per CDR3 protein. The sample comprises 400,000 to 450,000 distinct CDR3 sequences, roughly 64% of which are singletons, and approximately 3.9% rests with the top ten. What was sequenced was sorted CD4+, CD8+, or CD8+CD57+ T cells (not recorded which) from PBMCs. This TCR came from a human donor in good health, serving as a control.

CDR3 in amino acids: CASSYSIDRGADADTQYF. The DNA for the CDR3 is TGTGCCAGCAGTTACTCGATAGATCGCGGGGCCGACGCAGATACGCAGTATTTT. The chain links TRBV6-2 or TRBV6-3 to TRBJ2-3; possible D gene TRBD2, 6 bases. V was pared by 0 bases and J by 4 bases, with 20 bases between. The CDR3 has 18 residues. Per the germline V gene, CDR1 is MNHEY and CDR2 is SVGEGT.